Sequencing of this T cell receptor (beta chain) was carried out in a study of cytomegalovirus exposure and HLA in healthy donors. This table comes from immunoSEQ multiplex PCR, and its TCRdb copy is limited to in-frame clones, with some not included. The sample gives hundreds of thousands of clones, 87% of which show up once; more than 10% is in the top ten. This clone was observed a few times. CDR1 LNHDA and CDR2 SQIVND come from the germline V gene (reference sequence). This CDR3 comprises 12 residues. Trimming removed 7 bases from V and 2 bases from J, with 9 bases in between. Sequenced material: PBMCs. V gene TRBV19 combines with J gene TRBJ2-7; D may be TRBD1 (6 bases). The receptor was isolated from a young man in good health and CMV-seropositive. CDR3 residues: CASKGETYEQYF. Written as DNA, the CDR3 is TGTGCCAGTAAGGGGGAAACCTACGAGCAGTACTTC.